The 12 T cell receptor beta chains given below trace back to one sample, sequenced in a study of shared clonotypes between healthy human individuals. Profiling relied on immunoSEQ multiplex PCR, and the TCRdb table lists in-frame clones only, not all of them. This table holds a few hundred thousand clones, 97% found once. The specimen was naive CD4+ T cells sorted from blood. Subset of the sample: CD45RA+ positively selected. Every receptor here comes from a woman younger than 45 in good health.

The rearrangement links TRBV7-9 to TRBJ2-7; D is ambiguous. The length of the CDR3 is 13 residues. Trimming stripped 0 bases from V and 2 bases from J, with 5 bases between. Germline CDR1 SEHNR, CDR2 FQNEAQ (reference sequence). The CDR3: CASSLAIPYEQYF. The CDR3 DNA sequence: TGTGCCAGCAGCTTAGCGATACCCTACGAGCAGTACTTC.

This clone was observed once. The chain is built from TRBV2 and TRBJ2-5; 10 bases map to TRBD2. V was clipped by 7 bases and J by 2 bases; unmatched bases: 10. Germline V CDR1 and CDR2: SNHLY, FYNNEI. CDR3 size: 16 residues. The CDR3: CASTGLAVSSQETQYF. CDR3 nucleotides: TGTGCCAGCACCGGACTAGCGGTCAGCTCTCAAGAGACCCAGTACTTC.

CDR3 sequence (DNA): TGTGCCAGCAGCCTGTTGGGAAGGGGCAGCACAGATACGCAGTATTTT. Translation: CASSLLGRGSTDTQYF. The chain links TRBV7-9 to TRBJ2-3, with D perhaps TRBD1 (5 bases). The CDR3 totals 16 residues. Looked up from germline, CDR1 is SEHNR and CDR2 is FQNEAQ (reference sequence). The V and J ends lost 5 bases and 0 bases respectively, with 15 bases between them.

The J gene is TRBJ2-7, the V gene TRBV28; 8 bases fit TRBD2. CDR3 length equals 15 residues. CDR1 and CDR2 from the germline V gene are MDHEN and SYDVKM. V lost 3 bases, J lost 6 bases, and 10 bases stayed unmatched. The CDR3 protein is CASSFGREDECEQYF. CDR3 nucleotides: TGTGCCAGCAGTTTCGGGCGGGAGGACGAGTGCGAGCAGTACTTC.

In regard to this clone: The sample carries other DNA sequences with the same CDR3. V gene TRBV11-2 combines with J gene TRBJ1-2, with D possibly matching TRBD1 (6 bases). The CDR3 consists of 13 residues. V was pared by 5 bases and J by 2 bases, with 9 bases between. Germline CDR1 is SGHAT and CDR2 is FQNNGV. The CDR3 sequence is CASSLGQNYGYTF. As DNA, the CDR3 is TGTGCCAGCAGCCTAGGACAGAACTATGGCTACACCTTC.

Only one count was recorded for this clone. The rearrangement joins TRBV5-6 to TRBJ2-3; 8 positions agree with TRBD1. Losses at the gene ends were 6 bases for V and 3 bases for J; bases not matched to a gene: 9. CDR3 size: 15 residues. Germline V gene lookup returns CDR1 SGHDT and CDR2 YYEEEE. The CDR3 spells CASNIGQGGTDTQYF. CDR3 in DNA: TGTGCCAGCAATATAGGACAGGGCGGGACAGATACGCAGTATTTT.

This chain joins TRBV18 and TRBJ2-1, with TRBD2 as a possible D gene (5 bases). In germline, CDR1 is KGHSH, CDR2 LQKENI. V was trimmed by 2 bases and J by 4 bases, leaving 15 bases between them. CDR3 length: 16 residues. For the CDR3, the DNA is TGTGCCAGCTCACCAGGCGCCAGGACTGTATACAATGAGCAGTTCTTC. Its protein product is CASSPGARTVYNEQFF.

The CDR3 spells CASSPTYRRSYEQYF. The DNA for the CDR3 is TGTGCCAGTAGTCCGACCTACCGGAGGTCCTACGAGCAGTACTTC. V and J are TRBV19 and TRBJ2-7; weak D call: TRBD2 (5 bases). Germline V CDR1 and CDR2: LNHDA, SQIVND (reference sequence). Trimming left V 5 bases short and J 1 base short, with 15 bases between. The CDR3 contains 15 residues.

This clone was seen only a few times. The rearrangement uses TRBV27 and TRBJ2-5, with TRBD2 matching over 16 bases. J lost 8 bases, V lost 8 bases, and 8 bases had no gene match. Germline assignment: CDR1 MNHEY and CDR2 SMNVEV (reference sequence). This CDR3 is 15 amino acids long. The CDR3 loop is CASSTGTSGRATQYF. Written as DNA, the CDR3 is TGTGCCAGCTCGACAGGGACTAGCGGGAGGGCTACCCAGTACTTC.

The rearrangement links TRBV29-1 to TRBJ2-1; 13 nucleotides align to TRBD2. The J segment lost 3 bases and the V segment lost 5 bases, leaving 7 bases of the junction unmatched. The CDR3 totals 16 residues. The germline gives CDR1 SQVTM, CDR2 ANQGSEA. This CDR3 is CSVILAGGPNYNEQFF. The DNA of the CDR3 is TGCAGCGTTATACTAGCGGGAGGGCCGAACTACAATGAGCAGTTCTTC.

About this clone: The junction shows a germline mismatch at one end, possibly a read error. The chain recombines TRBV11-2 with TRBJ2-5; D gene unclear. CDR1 and CDR2 (germline): SGHAT, FQNNGV. The CDR3 contains 15 residues. The CDR3 nucleotides are TGTGCCAGCAGCTTAGATACGTGGGCAACGCGGCTTGAGCACTTC. Translation: CASSLDTWATRLEHF.

The chain uses TRBV2 and TRBJ1-3, with 10 bases aligning to TRBD1. The germline CDR1 and CDR2 sequences are SNHLY and FYNNEI. The CDR3 is 14 amino acids. The trim removed 6 bases at V and 3 bases at J, leaving 2 bases unmatched. The CDR3 nucleotides read TGTGCCAGCAGGGGGACAGGGGTTGGAAACACCATATATTTT. Amino acid sequence: CASRGTGVGNTIYF.